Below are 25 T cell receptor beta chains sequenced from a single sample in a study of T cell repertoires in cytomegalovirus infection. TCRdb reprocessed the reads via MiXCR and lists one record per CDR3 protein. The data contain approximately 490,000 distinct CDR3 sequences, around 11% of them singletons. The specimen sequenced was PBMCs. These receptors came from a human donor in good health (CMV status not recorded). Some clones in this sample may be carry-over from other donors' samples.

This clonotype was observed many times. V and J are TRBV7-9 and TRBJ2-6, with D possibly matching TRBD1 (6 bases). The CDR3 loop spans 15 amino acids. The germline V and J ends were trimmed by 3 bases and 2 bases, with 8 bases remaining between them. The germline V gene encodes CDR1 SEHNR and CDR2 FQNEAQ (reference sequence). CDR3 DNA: TGTGCCAGCAGCTTTTCAGGGGCTGGGGCCAACGTCCTGACTTTC. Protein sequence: CASSFSGAGANVLTF.

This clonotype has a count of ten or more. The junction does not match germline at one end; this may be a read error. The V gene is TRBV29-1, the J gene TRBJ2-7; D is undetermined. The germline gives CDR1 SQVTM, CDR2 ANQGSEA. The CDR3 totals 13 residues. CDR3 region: CSVEFSPSSEQYF. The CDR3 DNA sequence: TGCAGCGTTGAATTCTCACCATCCTCCGAGCAGTACTTC.

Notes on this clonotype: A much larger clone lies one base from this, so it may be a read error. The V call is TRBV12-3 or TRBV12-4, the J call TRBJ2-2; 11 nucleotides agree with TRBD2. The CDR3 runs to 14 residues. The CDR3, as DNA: TGTGCCAACAGTAGCGGGGGGGGGGCCGGGGAGCTGTTTTTT. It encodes CANSSGGGAGELFF.

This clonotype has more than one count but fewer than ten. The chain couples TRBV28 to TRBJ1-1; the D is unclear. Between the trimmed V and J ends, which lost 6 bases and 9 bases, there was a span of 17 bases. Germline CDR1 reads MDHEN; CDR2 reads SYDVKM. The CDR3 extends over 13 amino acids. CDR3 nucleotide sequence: TGTGCCAGCAGCGTCGAAAGAGGACGGAAAGCTTTCTTT. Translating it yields CASSVERGRKAFF.

CDR3 residues: CASSRSPENIQYF. The CDR3, as DNA: TGTGCCAGCAGCCGCAGTCCTGAGAACATTCAGTACTTC. The gene calls are TRBV6-5 and TRBJ2-4; D is uncertain. There are 13 residues in the CDR3. Trimming cost V 6 bases and J 7 bases, with 13 bases left between them. Per germline, CDR1 MNHEY and CDR2 SVGAGI.

The CDR3 is CASSVDRGGNEQFF. The CDR3 DNA follows: TGTGCCAGCAGCGTTGACAGGGGCGGAAATGAGCAGTTCTTC. J is TRBJ2-1 and V is TRBV9; 8 positions match TRBD1. This CDR3 is 14 amino acids long. V lost 2 bases to trimming and J lost 7 bases; unmatched junction nucleotides: 5. Germline CDR1 reads SGDLS; CDR2 reads YYNGEE.

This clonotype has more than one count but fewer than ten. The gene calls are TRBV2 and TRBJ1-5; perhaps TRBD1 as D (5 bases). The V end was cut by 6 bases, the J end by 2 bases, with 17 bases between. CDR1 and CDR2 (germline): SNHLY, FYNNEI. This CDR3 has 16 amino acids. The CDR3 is CASSLRGWKGNQPQHF. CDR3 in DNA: TGTGCCAGCAGCCTAAGGGGTTGGAAGGGCAATCAGCCCCAGCATTTT.

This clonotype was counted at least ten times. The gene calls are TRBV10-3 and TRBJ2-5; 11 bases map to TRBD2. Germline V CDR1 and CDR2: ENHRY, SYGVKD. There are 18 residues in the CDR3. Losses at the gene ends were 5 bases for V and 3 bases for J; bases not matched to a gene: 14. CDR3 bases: TGTGCCATCAGTCCAGGGGTTAGCGGGAGGGCCGTCGAAGAGACCCAGTACTTC. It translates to CAISPGVSGRAVEETQYF.

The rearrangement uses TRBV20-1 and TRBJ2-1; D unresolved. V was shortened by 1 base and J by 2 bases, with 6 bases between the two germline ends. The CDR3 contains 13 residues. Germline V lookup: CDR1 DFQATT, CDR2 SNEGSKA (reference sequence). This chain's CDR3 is CSARGQTYNEQFF. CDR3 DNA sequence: TGCAGTGCTAGAGGGCAGACCTACAATGAGCAGTTCTTC.

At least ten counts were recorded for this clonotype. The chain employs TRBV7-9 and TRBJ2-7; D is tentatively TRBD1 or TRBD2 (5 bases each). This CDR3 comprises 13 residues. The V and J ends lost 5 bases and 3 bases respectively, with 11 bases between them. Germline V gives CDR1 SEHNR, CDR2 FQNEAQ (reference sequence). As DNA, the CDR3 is TGTGCCAGCAGCACCCGGGACGGCTACGAGCAGTACTTC. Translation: CASSTRDGYEQYF.

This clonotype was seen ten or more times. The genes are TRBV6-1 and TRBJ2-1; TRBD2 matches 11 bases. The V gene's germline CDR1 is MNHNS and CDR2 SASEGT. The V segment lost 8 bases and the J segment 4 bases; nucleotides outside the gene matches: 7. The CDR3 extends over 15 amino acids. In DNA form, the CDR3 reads TGTGCCAGCTCTAGGACTAGCGGGCCTTACAATGAGCAGTTCTTC. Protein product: CASSRTSGPYNEQFF.

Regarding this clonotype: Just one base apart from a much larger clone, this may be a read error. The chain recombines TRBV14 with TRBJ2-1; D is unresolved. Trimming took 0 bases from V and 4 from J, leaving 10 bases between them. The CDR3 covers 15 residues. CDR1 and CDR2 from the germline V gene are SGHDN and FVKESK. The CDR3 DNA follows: TGTGCCAGCAGCCAAGAGTATCGGCGGTACAATGAGCAGTTCTTC. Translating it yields CASSQEYRRYNEQFF.

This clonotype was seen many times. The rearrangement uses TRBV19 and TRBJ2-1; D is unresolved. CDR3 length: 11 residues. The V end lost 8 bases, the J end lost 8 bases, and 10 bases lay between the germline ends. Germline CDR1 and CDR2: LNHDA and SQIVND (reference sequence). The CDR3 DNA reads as TGTGCCAGTTCTTGGGCGGATGAGCAGTTCTTC. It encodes CASSWADEQFF.

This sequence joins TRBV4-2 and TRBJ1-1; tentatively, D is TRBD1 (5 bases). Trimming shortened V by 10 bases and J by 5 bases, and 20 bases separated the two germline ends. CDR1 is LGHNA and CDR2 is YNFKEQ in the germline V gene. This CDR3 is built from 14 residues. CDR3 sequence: CATQGVGSSTEAFF. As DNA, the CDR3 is TGTGCCACCCAGGGAGTTGGATCGAGTACTGAAGCTTTCTTT.

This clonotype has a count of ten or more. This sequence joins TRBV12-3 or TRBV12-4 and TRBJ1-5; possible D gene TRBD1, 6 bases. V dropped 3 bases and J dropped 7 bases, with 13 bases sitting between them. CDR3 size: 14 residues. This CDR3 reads CASSFGTRVQPQHF. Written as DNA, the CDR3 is TGTGCCAGCAGTTTTGGGACAAGGGTACAGCCCCAGCATTTT.

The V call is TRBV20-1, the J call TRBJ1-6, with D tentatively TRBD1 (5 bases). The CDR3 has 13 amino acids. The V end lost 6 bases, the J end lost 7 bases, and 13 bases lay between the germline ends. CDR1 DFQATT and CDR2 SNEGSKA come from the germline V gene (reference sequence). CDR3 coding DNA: TGCAGTGCATTCCGGGACGGCAATTCACCCCTCCACTTT. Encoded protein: CSAFRDGNSPLHF.

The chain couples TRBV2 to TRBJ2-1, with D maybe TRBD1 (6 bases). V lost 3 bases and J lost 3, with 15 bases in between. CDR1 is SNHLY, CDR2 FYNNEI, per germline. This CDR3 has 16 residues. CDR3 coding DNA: TGTGCCAGCAGTGACCCAGTCTCACAGGGCTACAATGAGCAGTTCTTC. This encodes CASSDPVSQGYNEQFF.

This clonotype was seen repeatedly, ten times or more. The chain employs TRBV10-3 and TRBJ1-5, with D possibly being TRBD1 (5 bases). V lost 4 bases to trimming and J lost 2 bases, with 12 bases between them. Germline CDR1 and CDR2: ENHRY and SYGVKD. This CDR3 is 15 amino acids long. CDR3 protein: CAISVTGGGNQPQHF. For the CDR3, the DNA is TGTGCCATCAGTGTCACAGGAGGAGGCAATCAGCCCCAGCATTTT.

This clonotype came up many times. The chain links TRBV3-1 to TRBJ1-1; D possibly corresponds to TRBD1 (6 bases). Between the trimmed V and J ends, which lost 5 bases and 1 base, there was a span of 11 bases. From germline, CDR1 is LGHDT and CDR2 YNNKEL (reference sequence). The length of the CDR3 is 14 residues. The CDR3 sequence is CASSVRGGNTEAFF. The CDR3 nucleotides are TGTGCCAGCAGCGTCAGGGGTGGGAACACTGAAGCTTTCTTT.

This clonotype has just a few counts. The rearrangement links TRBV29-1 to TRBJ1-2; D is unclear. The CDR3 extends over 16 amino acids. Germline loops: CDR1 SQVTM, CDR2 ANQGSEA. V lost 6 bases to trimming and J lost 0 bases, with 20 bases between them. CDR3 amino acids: CSVLPPDSPSNYGYTF. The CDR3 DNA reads TGCAGCGTCCTACCACCGGACTCCCCTTCTAACTATGGCTACACCTTC.

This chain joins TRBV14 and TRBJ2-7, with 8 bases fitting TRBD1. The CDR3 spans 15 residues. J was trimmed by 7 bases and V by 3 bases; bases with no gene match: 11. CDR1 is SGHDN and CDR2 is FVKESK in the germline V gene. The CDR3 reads CASSHRDRPFYEQYF. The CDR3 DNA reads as TGTGCCAGCAGCCACCGGGACAGGCCCTTCTATGAGCAGTACTTC.

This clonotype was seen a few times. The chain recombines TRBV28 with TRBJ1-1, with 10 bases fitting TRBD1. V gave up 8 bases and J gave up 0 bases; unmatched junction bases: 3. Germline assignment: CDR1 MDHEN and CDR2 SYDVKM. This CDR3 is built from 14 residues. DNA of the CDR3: TGTGCCAGCTTGACAGGGGGCTTGAACACTGAAGCTTTCTTT. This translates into CASLTGGLNTEAFF.

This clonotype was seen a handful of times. The chain's CDR3 is CASSLGMRNTEAFF. DNA of the CDR3: TGCGCCAGCAGCTTGGGTATGAGGAACACTGAAGCTTTCTTT. The chain carries TRBV5-1 and TRBJ1-1; no firm D call. The CDR3 is 14 residues long. Per germline, CDR1 SGHRS and CDR2 YFSETQ. V lost 0 bases, J lost 1 base, and 7 bases lay in between.

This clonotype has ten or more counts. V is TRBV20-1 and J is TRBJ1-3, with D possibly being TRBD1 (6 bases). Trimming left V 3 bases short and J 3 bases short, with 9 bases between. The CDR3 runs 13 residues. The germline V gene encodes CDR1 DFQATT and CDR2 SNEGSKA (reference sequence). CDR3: CSASEGGGNTIYF. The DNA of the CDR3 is TGCAGTGCTAGTGAAGGGGGTGGAAACACCATATATTTT.

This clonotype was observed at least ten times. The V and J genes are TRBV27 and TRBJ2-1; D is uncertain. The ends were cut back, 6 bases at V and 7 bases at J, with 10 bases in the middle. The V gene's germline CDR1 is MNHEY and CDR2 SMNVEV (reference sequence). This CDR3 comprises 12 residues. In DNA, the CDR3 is TGTGCCAGCAGCTTAGTCGGTAATGAGCAGTTCTTC. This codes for CASSLVGNEQFF.